Listed here are 4 T cell receptor beta chains from one sample, sequenced in a study of T cell repertoires in cytomegalovirus infection. MiXCR, run by TCRdb on the reads, gives a single entry per CDR3 protein. The table includes around 900,000 distinct CDR3 sequences, approximately 32% detected once. The antigens of these receptors remain unknown. Material: cultured CD8+ T cells from PBMCs, obtained from culture after CMV antigen stimulation. These receptors were collected from a human donor in good health (CMV status not recorded). Some clones in this sample may be carry-over from other donors' samples.

The chain employs TRBV7-2 and TRBJ2-1; 12 bases map to TRBD2. V was pared by 4 bases and J by 0 bases, with 7 bases of the junction left unmatched. Germline values: CDR1 SGHTA, CDR2 FQGNSA. The CDR3 sequence is 18 residues long. The CDR3 loop reads CASSWTSGTLSSYNEQFF. Here the CDR3 DNA reads TGTGCCAGCAGCTGGACTAGCGGGACCTTGAGCTCCTACAATGAGCAGTTCTTC. Complete variable domain (other parts from reference TRBV7-2 and TRBJ2-1): GAGVSQSPSNKVTEKGKDVELRCDPISGHTALYWYRQSLGQGLEFLIYFQGNSAPDKSGLPSDRFSAERTGGSVSTLTIQRTQQEDSAVYLCASSWTSGTLSSYNEQFFGPGTRLTVL.

This clonotype occurred many times. This sequence joins TRBV7-2 and TRBJ2-7; D is uncertain. The CDR3 length is 13 residues. Germline loops: CDR1 SGHTA, CDR2 FQGNSA. V lost 2 bases to trimming and J lost 2 bases, with 7 bases between them. This CDR3 is CASSLIDAYEQYV. In nucleotides, the CDR3 is TGTGCCAGCAGCTTAATAGACGCCTACGAGCAGTACGTC.

The chain carries TRBV24-1 and TRBJ1-2; D ambiguous. In germline, CDR1 is KGHDR, CDR2 SFDVKD. CDR3 length: 11 amino acids. The V end lost 5 bases, the J end lost 8 bases, and 8 bases lay between the germline ends. The CDR3 loop is CATSGPGGYTF. Written as DNA, the CDR3 is TGTGCCACCAGTGGACCGGGCGGCTACACCTTC.

Only a few counts were recorded for this clonotype. In DNA, the CDR3 is TGTGCCAGCAGCTTCCCGCAAGACAGGGGGCCACCTAATGAAAAACTGTTTTTT. Protein sequence: CASSFPQDRGPPNEKLFF. The chain links TRBV7-9 to TRBJ1-4, with 10 bases that match TRBD1. The trim removed 3 bases at V and 3 bases at J, leaving 10 bases unmatched. The CDR3 totals 18 residues. Per germline, CDR1 SEHNR and CDR2 FQNEAQ (reference sequence).